These 4 T cell receptor beta chains share one sample of origin, sequenced in a study of blood T cells in healthy people across ages. PCR was performed a second time for about 6 to 11 cycles using a sample-barcoded 5' primer and a J-beta primer mix. One entry per CDR3 protein, called by TCRdb with MiXCR from the 5' RACE reads. Among over a million distinct CDR3 sequences, roughly a quarter were seen once, and the ten largest hold about 0.72%. The data were also submitted as part of a second study, on T cells of mothers and their children.

The sequenced sample was blood. The receptors were sampled from a girl aged 2-10 years in good health.

In this sample, this clonotype turned up many times. The chain couples TRBV29-1 to TRBJ2-5; the match to TRBD2 covers 12 bases. Germline trimming cut 6 bases from V and 9 bases from J; bases unmatched to any gene: 5. The CDR3 is made up of 12 amino acids. Germline V gives CDR1 SQVTM, CDR2 ANQGSEA. CDR3 in amino acids: CSVTSGSMAQYF. CDR3 nucleotide sequence: TGCAGCGTGACTAGCGGGAGCATGGCCCAGTACTTC.

As concerns this clonotype: A far larger clone is only one base removed, so a read error is likely. This sequence joins TRBV12-3 or TRBV12-4 and TRBJ2-5; D ambiguous. The closer fit of TRBJ2-1 to the DNA end suggests the J call may be wrong. The length of the CDR3 is 10 residues. DNA of the CDR3: TGTGCCAGCAGGTTCAATGAGCAGTTCTTC. Amino acids: CASRFNEQFF.

This clonotype was seen only a few times. The gene calls are TRBV7-6 and TRBJ2-7; the match to TRBD2 covers 7 bases. The V gene's germline CDR1 is SGHVS and CDR2 FNYEAQ. The CDR3 runs 16 residues. V gave up 4 bases and J gave up 3 bases; unmatched junction bases: 12. The CDR3 DNA is TGTGCCAGCAGCTCCTCAGAGGAAGCGGGGCTCTACGAGCAGTACTTC. Translation: CASSSSEEAGLYEQYF.

The V call is TRBV29-1, the J call TRBJ2-5; 9 nucleotides line up with TRBD1. The CDR3 covers 12 residues. Germline V lookup: CDR1 SQVTM, CDR2 ANQGSEA. In nucleotides, the CDR3 is TGCAGTTTGACAGGGGGGGATGAGACCCAGTACTTC. Its protein is CSLTGGDETQYF. Full variable domain (rest looked up from reference TRBV29-1 and TRBJ2-5): SAVISQKPSRDICQRGTSLTIQCQVDSQVTMMFWYRQQPGQSLTLIATANQGSEATYESGFVIDKFPISRPNLTFSTLTVSNMSPEDSSIYLCSLTGGDETQYFGPGTRLLVL.